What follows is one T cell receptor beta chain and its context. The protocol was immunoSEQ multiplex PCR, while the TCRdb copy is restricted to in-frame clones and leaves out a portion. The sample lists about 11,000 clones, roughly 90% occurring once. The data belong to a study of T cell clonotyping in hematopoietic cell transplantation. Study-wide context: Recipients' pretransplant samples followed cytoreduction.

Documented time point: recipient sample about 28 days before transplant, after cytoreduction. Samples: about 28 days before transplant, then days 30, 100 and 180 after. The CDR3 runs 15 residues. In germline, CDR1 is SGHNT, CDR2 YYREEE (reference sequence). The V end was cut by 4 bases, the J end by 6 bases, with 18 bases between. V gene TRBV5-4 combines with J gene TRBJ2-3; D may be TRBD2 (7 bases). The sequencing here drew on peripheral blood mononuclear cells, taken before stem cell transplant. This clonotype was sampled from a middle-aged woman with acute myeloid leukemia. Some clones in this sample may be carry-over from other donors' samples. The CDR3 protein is CASSRGATRPDTQYF. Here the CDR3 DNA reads TGTGCCAGCAGCCGGGGGGCGACTAGGCCCGATACGCAGTATTTT.